The present T cell receptor (beta chain) was sequenced within a study of T cells in localized non-small cell lung cancer. V was cut by 2 bases and J by 4 bases, with 11 bases left in between. CDR1 and CDR2 (germline): SNHLY, FYNNEI. The CDR3 loop spans 15 amino acids. Sequenced by immunoSEQ multiplex PCR; TCRdb stores in-frame clones only, minus some. This sample yields around 79,000 clones, of which over 70% are seen a single time; roughly 19% belongs to the top ten. The clonotype comes from a man aged 35-75 years with stage II squamous cell lung carcinoma. The chain couples TRBV2 to TRBJ2-2; D is possibly TRBD2 (6 bases). Material: PBMCs, obtained before any cancer treatment. The chain's CDR3 is CASSENGRPTGELFF. DNA of the CDR3: TGTGCCAGCAGTGAAAACGGGAGACCCACCGGGGAGCTGTTTTTT.